Described below is a single T cell receptor beta chain sequence and its context. Its antigen remains unknown. This sample stems from a study of CD8+CD57+ T cells in acquired aplastic anemia. General observations from the study: Between patients and controls, around 30 CD8+ CDR3 sequences were found in common.

The CDR3 extends over 15 amino acids. The germline V gene encodes CDR1 DFQATT and CDR2 SNEGSKA (reference sequence). V lost 7 bases to trimming and J lost 3 bases, with 22 bases between them. The study profiled TCR beta VDJ and CDR3 using genomic DNA as template. Via MiXCR, TCRdb re-called the reads, giving one row per CDR3 protein. This table has some 280,000 distinct CDR3 sequences, 50% to 70% appearing once. Sequenced: sorted CD4+, CD8+, or CD8+CD57+ T cells (not recorded which) from PBMCs. The receptor's source is a human donor with severe aplastic anemia or a healthy control (not recorded which). The chain uses TRBV20-1 and TRBJ2-7; D is perhaps TRBD1 (5 bases). CDR3 protein: CSVPPADQGNYEQYF. CDR3 nucleotide sequence: TGCAGTGTTCCTCCCGCGGACCAGGGAAACTACGAGCAGTACTTC.